What follows is one T cell receptor beta chain and its context. What it binds is unknown. Measured with immunoSEQ multiplex PCR; TCRdb has only the in-frame clones, and not every one. The sample has over 55,000 clones, 75% seen once; the top ten hold 3.5% to 4.5%. The data stem from a study of vaccination effects on CD4 cells after COVID-19. J gave up 7 bases and V 4 bases, and 6 bases lay outside the gene matches. The CDR3 loop spans 14 amino acids. Germline V CDR1 and CDR2: SQVTM, ANQGSEA. Before any sequencing was done, the ViraFEST assay used viral peptide pools to expand antigen-specific CD4+ T cells. Investigators separated out CD4+ T cells once about eleven days of culture had passed. Nucleocapsid antibodies were negative in the vaccine recipients, who had never had SARS-CoV-2 infection.

The chain is built from TRBV29-1 and TRBJ1-6, with 8 positions matching TRBD1. The sequencing used CD4+ T cells from PBMCs cultured with HCoV-OC43 spike peptides, collected before COVID-19 vaccination. Subset denoted: HCoV-OC43 spike overlapping peptide pool stimulation. The sequence came from a human donor who received a COVID-19 vaccine. This chain's CDR3 is CSVGSGGRNSPLHF. The CDR3 region has the DNA TGCAGCGTTGGGTCAGGGGGCAGGAATTCACCCCTCCACTTT.